The 18 T cell receptor beta chains in this list originate from one sample, sequenced in a study of blood T cells in healthy people across ages. The second PCR ran roughly 6 to 11 cycles with a sample-barcoded 5' primer and J-beta primers. TCRdb reprocessed the 5' RACE reads via MiXCR and lists one record per CDR3 protein. The data hold a few hundred thousand distinct CDR3 sequences, with about half observed a single time. The sequenced sample consisted of blood. These receptor sequences come from a man in his fifties or sixties in good health.

This chain joins TRBV7-2 and TRBJ2-5; 7 bases align to TRBD2. This CDR3 is built from 14 residues. V shed 5 bases and J 11 bases; nucleotides not matched to a gene: 14. CDR1 and CDR2 from the germline V gene are SGHTA and FQGNSA. The CDR3 sequence is CASSPVGLINEQYF. The CDR3, as DNA: TGTGCCAGCAGCCCAGTGGGACTAATAAATGAGCAGTACTTC.

In this sample, this clonotype turned up a few times. V usage is TRBV10-1 and J usage is TRBJ2-2; D call uncertain. Deletions cut 8 bases from V and 4 bases from J, with 8 bases between. The length of the CDR3 is 12 residues. The germline gives CDR1 WNHNN, CDR2 SYGVQD (reference sequence). The CDR3 DNA is TGCGCCAGCTCCCCCACCACCGGGGAGCTGTTTTTT. The encoded protein is CASSPTTGELFF.

The gene calls are TRBV10-2 and TRBJ2-7; D is undetermined. The V and J ends lost 8 bases and 2 bases respectively, with 13 bases between them. Germline V gene sequence: CDR1 WSHSY, CDR2 SAAADI. The CDR3 runs to 13 residues. CDR3 loop: CASAEQSTYEQYF. The CDR3 DNA sequence: TGCGCCAGCGCAGAACAGAGTACCTACGAGCAGTACTTC.

The sample holds a few counts of this clonotype. This rearrangement joins TRBV2 to TRBJ2-6; possibly TRBD1 for D (6 bases). Trimming stripped 5 bases from V and 4 bases from J, with 12 bases between. CDR3 length equals 15 residues. Germline V gives CDR1 SNHLY, CDR2 FYNNEI. The CDR3 reads CASSITGTGANVLTF. CDR3 nucleotides: TGTGCCAGCAGTATCACAGGGACCGGGGCCAACGTCCTGACTTTC.

As to this clonotype: This may come from a read error, since a much larger clone is one base off. This chain uses TRBV12-3 or TRBV12-4 with TRBJ2-1, with D perhaps assigned TRBD1 or TRBD2 (5 bases each). This CDR3 has 13 residues. The V end lost 4 bases, the J end lost 10 bases, and 14 bases lay between the germline ends. CDR3 sequence reads: CASSSGRGYEQFF. As DNA, the CDR3 is TGTGCCAGCAGTTCGGGACGTGGCTACGAGCAGTTCTTC.

This clonotype has only a few counts. The chain joins TRBV10-3 to TRBJ2-1; D assignment may be TRBD1 or TRBD2 (5 bases each). CDR1 is ENHRY, CDR2 SYGVKD, per germline. The CDR3 sequence is 14 residues long. Trimming cost V 3 bases and J 6 bases, with 12 bases left between them. The CDR3 protein is CAISDTGTTNEQFF. The CDR3 coding sequence is TGTGCCATCAGTGATACCGGGACGACCAATGAGCAGTTCTTC.

This clonotype showed up many times. One base away lies a much larger clone, so this may be a sequencing read error. The CDR3 nucleotides are TGCGCCAGCAGCCAAGTTGTTGGGGGGTCCTACAATGAGCAGTTCTTC. This gives the protein CASSQVVGGSYNEQFF. The gene calls are TRBV4-1 and TRBJ2-1; D possibly corresponds to TRBD2 (6 bases). V gave up 1 base and J gave up 1 base, with 11 bases separating them. CDR3 length equals 16 residues. Germline loops: CDR1 MGHRA, CDR2 YSYEKL.

This clonotype was observed at least ten times. The chain has TRBV20-1 and TRBJ1-4, with 7 positions matching TRBD1. The germline gives CDR1 DFQATT, CDR2 SNEGSKA (reference sequence). The junction had 6 bases not matched to a gene; V was cut back by 0 bases and J by 5 bases. The CDR3 spans 15 residues. Written as DNA, the CDR3 is TGCAGTGCTAGAGATCAGGCAGGGGGGAATGAAAAACTGTTTTTT. It translates to CSARDQAGGNEKLFF.

Comment on this clonotype: This clone may be a read error of a much larger clone one base away. J is TRBJ2-7 and V is TRBV29-1; TRBD1 or TRBD2 may be the D gene (5 bases each). The end of the DNA fits TRBJ2-5 better, so the J call may be wrong. This CDR3 spans 14 amino acids. In germline, CDR1 is SQVTM, CDR2 ANQGSEA. CDR3 region: CSVEGVSSSETQYF. CDR3 sequence (DNA): TGCAGCGTTGAGGGGGTGAGCAGTTCGGAGACCCAGTACTTC.

In its sample, this clonotype was seen a few times. V and J are TRBV12-3 or TRBV12-4 and TRBJ2-3, with a weak D call TRBD2 (6 bases). The V end lost 7 bases, the J end lost 3 bases, and 11 bases lay between the germline ends. The CDR3 is 13 amino acids. CDR3 nucleotide sequence: TGTGCCAGCAACTCGGGGGTTACAGATACGCAGTATTTT. Its translation is CASNSGVTDTQYF.

Of note for this clonotype: One end of the junction does not line up with germline, which may come from a read error. This rearrangement joins TRBV7-2 to TRBJ2-1; D is unresolved. Germline assignment: CDR1 SGHTA and CDR2 FQGNSA. The CDR3 has 15 residues. DNA for the CDR3: TGTGCCAACAGCTTAGAGTTGGGCAGGTACGATGAGCAGTTCTTC. Its protein is CANSLELGRYDEQFF.

The V call is TRBV29-1, the J call TRBJ1-2; the match to TRBD1 covers 7 bases. The CDR3 length is 13 residues. V trimming: 4 bases; J trimming: 3 bases; junction bases outside the gene matches: 5. From germline, CDR1 is SQVTM and CDR2 ANQGSEA. CDR3 nucleotide sequence: TGCAGCGTTGGAAAAGGACAGGACTATGGCTACACCTTC. Translating gives CSVGKGQDYGYTF.

The V and J genes are TRBV6-5 and TRBJ2-4; 8 bases fit TRBD1. Germline CDR1 is MNHEY and CDR2 is SVGAGI. The V gene end was trimmed by 8 bases and the J gene end by 0 bases; junction bases not matched to a gene: 6. The CDR3 extends over 15 amino acids. The CDR3 reads CASGKQGVAKNIQYF. The CDR3 DNA follows: TGTGCCAGCGGGAAACAGGGGGTAGCCAAAAACATTCAGTACTTC.

This clonotype was seen more than once but under ten times. The chain couples TRBV4-2 to TRBJ2-4, with D maybe TRBD2 (5 bases). Germline values: CDR1 LGHNA, CDR2 YNFKEQ. The CDR3 extends over 15 amino acids. The V end lost 0 bases, the J end lost 0 bases, and 6 bases lay between the germline ends. The CDR3 sequence is CASSQDGLAKNIQYF. CDR3 nucleotides: TGTGCCAGCAGCCAAGACGGACTAGCCAAAAACATTCAGTACTTC.

This clonotype showed up many times. This chain uses TRBV28 with TRBJ2-4; the match to TRBD2 covers 11 bases. The germline V gene has CDR1 MDHEN and CDR2 SYDVKM. This CDR3 contains 14 residues. The V and J ends lost 7 bases and 1 base, in that order; junction bases with no gene match: 0. The CDR3 coding sequence is TGTGCCAGCATAGCGGGAGGGGCCAAAAACATTCAGTACTTC. Translation: CASIAGGAKNIQYF.

This chain connects TRBV27 to TRBJ2-1; no clear D. The CDR3 is 11 amino acids. V lost 6 bases to trimming and J lost 15 bases, with 15 bases between them. The germline gives CDR1 MNHEY, CDR2 SMNVEV (reference sequence). In DNA form, the CDR3 reads TGTGCCAGCAGCTCTGGACGCCTCCCGTTCTTC. Translated, it gives CASSSGRLPFF.

The gene calls are TRBV25-1 and TRBJ2-6, with TRBD1 as a possible D gene (6 bases). The CDR3 runs to 17 residues. Germline V CDR1 and CDR2: MGHDK, SYGVNS. Trimming cost V 7 bases and J 3 bases, with 19 bases left between them. The DNA of the CDR3 is TGTGCCAGCACCTTCCGGGACAACCGTCGTGGGGCCAACGTCCTGACTTTC. Translated: CASTFRDNRRGANVLTF. Together with reference TRBV25-1 and TRBJ2-6, the CDR3 gives the full variable domain: EADIYQTPRYLVIGTGKKITLECSQTMGHDKMYWYQQDPGMELHLIHYSYGVNSTEKGDLSSESTVSRIRTEHFPLTLESARPSHTSQYLCASTFRDNRRGANVLTFGAGSRLTVL.

The chain combines TRBV7-9 with TRBJ1-3; no firm D call. Per germline, CDR1 SEHNR and CDR2 FQNEAQ (reference sequence). CDR3 size: 17 residues. V was pared by 4 bases and J by 7 bases, with 23 bases between. Here the CDR3 reads CASSSSSPVVSGNTIYF. The CDR3 DNA reads TGTGCCAGCAGCTCGTCGAGCCCCGTGGTATCGGGGAACACCATATATTTT.